What follows are 9 T cell receptor beta chains derived from one specimen sequenced in a study of tumor-infiltrating lymphocytes in primary liver carcinoma (dated by TCRdb to between 2016 and 2019). TCRdb shows the sequencer as Illumina HiSeq 2500. Starting from about 500 ng total RNA, TCRbeta-specific cDNA was produced by reverse transcription with a constant-region primer and ProtoScript II reverse transcriptase. The TCRbeta libraries were prepared through three rounds of nested multiplex PCR following a slightly modified ARM-PCR procedure. The first two PCR rounds used multiplex TRBV1-TRBV30 forward primers with a Cbeta reverse primer, each for about 10 cycles. TCRdb itself trimmed the public reads at Q25 with fastp, ran MiXCR and retained productive beta chains. Every CDR3 protein is listed once, alongside the most common genes and DNA of its rows. Across this sample there are 300,000 to 400,000 distinct CDR3 sequences, with approximately 65% seen only once. The ten largest make up under 8% of the sample.

Blood RNA was extracted from unsorted whole blood using TRIzol reagent, and germline DNA was obtained with the DNeasy Blood & Tissue kit. Sequencing was done on a sample of peripheral blood. The source is a man between 35 and 55 years old with primary liver carcinoma and hepatitis B virus infection.

On this clonotype: The junction shows a germline mismatch at one end, possibly a read error. The rearrangement joins TRBV4-3 to TRBJ2-1, with 10 bases that match TRBD2. Germline V gene data show CDR1 as LGHNA and CDR2 as YSLEER. CDR3 length: 16 amino acids. CDR3 in amino acids: CTSSQDGLAVYNEQFF. CDR3 nucleotides: TGCACCAGCAGCCAAGACGGACTAGCGGTATACAATGAGCAGTTCTTC.

As for this clonotype: Here the CDR3 omits its conserved ending phenylalanine or tryptophan, so a read error is the likely source. This rearrangement joins TRBV5-4 to TRBJ2-4; 9 bases map to TRBD1. The germline V gene encodes CDR1 SGHNT and CDR2 YYREEE (reference sequence). V was clipped by 1 base and J by 6 bases; unmatched bases: 11. CDR3 length: 17 residues. Here the CDR3 reads CASSLQFTGGPGNIQYL. The CDR3 nucleotides read TGTGCCAGCAGCTTGCAGTTTACAGGGGGCCCCGGAAACATTCAGTACCTC.

This clonotype appeared a few times. This may stem from a read error, because a much larger clone lies one nucleotide away. This rearrangement joins TRBV4-2 to TRBJ1-2, with 7 bases aligning to TRBD1. Germline V gene lookup returns CDR1 LGHNA and CDR2 YNFKEQ. V lost 1 base to trimming and J lost 4 bases; unmatched junction nucleotides: 6. The CDR3 is made up of 15 amino acids. The CDR3 spells CASSQGRTGSYGYTF. The DNA of the CDR3 is TGTGCCAGCAGCCAAGGAAGGACAGGAAGCTATGGCTACACCTTC.

Ten or more counts support this clonotype. The J gene is TRBJ2-3, the V gene TRBV10-3; TRBD2 agrees at 10 bases. This CDR3 contains 14 residues. Trimming took 8 bases from V and 4 from J; bases not matched to a gene: 6. Per germline, CDR1 ENHRY and CDR2 SYGVKD. The CDR3 spells CAIQGSGRSDTQYF. The CDR3 DNA follows: TGTGCCATCCAGGGTAGCGGGAGGTCAGATACGCAGTATTTT.

V is TRBV29-1 and J is TRBJ2-3, with D perhaps given as TRBD1 or TRBD2 (5 bases each). Germline-derived CDR1 and CDR2 are SQVTM and ANQGSEA. The CDR3 extends over 14 amino acids. Between the trimmed V and J ends, which lost 7 bases and 6 bases, there was a span of 20 bases. Written as DNA, the CDR3 is TGCAGCGCCGAAACCCGGGCCAGGGAGGATACGCAGTATTTT. It encodes CSAETRAREDTQYF.

This clonotype was recorded a few times. One end of the junction varies from germline; a read error may be responsible. The V call is TRBV6-1, the J call TRBJ2-7; 7 nucleotides line up with TRBD2. The CDR3 is 12 amino acids. CDR1 is MNHNS, CDR2 SASEGT, per germline. CDR3 protein: CVSSEEGGEQYF. For the CDR3, the DNA is TGTGTCAGCAGTGAAGAGGGAGGGGAGCAGTACTTC.

Points on this clonotype: A single base separates this from a much larger clone, so it may be a read error. V gene TRBV6-6 combines with J gene TRBJ1-2; D is undetermined. CDR3 size: 16 residues. CDR1 MNHNY and CDR2 SVGAGI come from the germline V gene (reference sequence). This CDR3 reads CGSSYSGGSDNYGYTF. For the CDR3, the DNA is TGTGGCAGCAGTTACTCAGGAGGGTCCGATAACTATGGCTACACCTTC.

The chain links TRBV12-3 or TRBV12-4 to TRBJ1-1; a weak D match, TRBD1 (6 bases). The CDR3 totals 17 residues. Trimming took off 3 bases at V and 6 bases at J, with 23 bases between the two ends. CDR3 sequence: CASSFPPRQGTKAEAFF. The CDR3 DNA reads as TGTGCCAGCAGTTTCCCCCCTCGGCAGGGGACTAAGGCTGAAGCTTTCTTT.

This chain connects TRBV6-4 to TRBJ2-3; a possible D gene is TRBD1 (5 bases). Per germline, CDR1 MRHNA and CDR2 SNTAGT. The V end was cut by 2 bases, the J end by 8 bases, with 17 bases between. The CDR3 runs to 15 residues. Here the CDR3 DNA reads TGTGCCAGCAGTGACCCGGTACAGGAAAAAGGTACGCAGTATTTT. As protein: CASSDPVQEKGTQYF.